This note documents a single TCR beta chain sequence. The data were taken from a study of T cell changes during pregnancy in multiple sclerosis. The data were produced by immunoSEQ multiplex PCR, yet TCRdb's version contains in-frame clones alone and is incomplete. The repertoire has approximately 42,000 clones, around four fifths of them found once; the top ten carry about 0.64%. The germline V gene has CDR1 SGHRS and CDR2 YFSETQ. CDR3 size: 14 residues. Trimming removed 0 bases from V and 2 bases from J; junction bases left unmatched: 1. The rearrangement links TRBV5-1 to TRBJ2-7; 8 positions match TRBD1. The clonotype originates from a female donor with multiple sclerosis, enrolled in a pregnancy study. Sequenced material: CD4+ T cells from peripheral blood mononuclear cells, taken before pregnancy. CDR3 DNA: TGCGCCAGCAGCTTGGAACAGGGGGCCTACGAGCAGTACTTC. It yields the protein CASSLEQGAYEQYF. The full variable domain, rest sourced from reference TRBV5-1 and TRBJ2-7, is KAGVTQTPRYLIKTRGQQVTLSCSPISGHRSVSWYQQTPGQGLQFLFEYFSETQRNKGNFPGRFSGRQFSNSRSEMNVSTLELGDSALYLCASSLEQGAYEQYFGPGTRLTVT.